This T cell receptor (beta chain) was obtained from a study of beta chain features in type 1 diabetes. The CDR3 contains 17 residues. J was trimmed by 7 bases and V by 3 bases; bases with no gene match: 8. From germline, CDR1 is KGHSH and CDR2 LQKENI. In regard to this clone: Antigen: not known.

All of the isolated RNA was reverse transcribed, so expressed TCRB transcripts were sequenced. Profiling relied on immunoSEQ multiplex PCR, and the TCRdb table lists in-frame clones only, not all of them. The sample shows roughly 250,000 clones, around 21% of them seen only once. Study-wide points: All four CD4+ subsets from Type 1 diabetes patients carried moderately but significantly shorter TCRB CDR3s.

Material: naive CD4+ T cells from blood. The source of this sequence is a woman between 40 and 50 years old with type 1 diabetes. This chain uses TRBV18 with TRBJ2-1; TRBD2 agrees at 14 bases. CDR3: CASSPPGTSGSFNEQFF. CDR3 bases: TGTGCCAGCTCACCGCCTGGGACTAGCGGGAGTTTTAATGAGCAGTTCTTC.